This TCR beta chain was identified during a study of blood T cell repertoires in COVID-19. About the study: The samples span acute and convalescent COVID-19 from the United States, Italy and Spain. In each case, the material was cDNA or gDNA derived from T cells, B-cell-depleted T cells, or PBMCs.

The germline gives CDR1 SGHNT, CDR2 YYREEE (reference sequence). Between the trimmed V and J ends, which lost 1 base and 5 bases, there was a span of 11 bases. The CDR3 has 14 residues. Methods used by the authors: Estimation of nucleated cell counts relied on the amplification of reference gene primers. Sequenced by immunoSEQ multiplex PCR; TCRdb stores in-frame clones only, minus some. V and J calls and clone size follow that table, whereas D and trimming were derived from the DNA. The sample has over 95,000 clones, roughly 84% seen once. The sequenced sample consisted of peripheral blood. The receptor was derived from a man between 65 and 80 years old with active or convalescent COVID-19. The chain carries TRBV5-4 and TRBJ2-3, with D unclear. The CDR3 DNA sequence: TGTGCCAGCAGCTTGCCTGGCAGTGGAGATACGCAGTATTTT. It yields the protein CASSLPGSGDTQYF.